This T cell receptor (beta chain) emerged from a study of blood T cell repertoires in COVID-19. Study summary: The United States, Italy and Spain were the sources of the acute and convalescent COVID-19 samples.

Authors' processing steps: Amplification from reference gene primers served as the basis for estimated nucleated cell counts. Method: immunoSEQ multiplex PCR; TCRdb's copy keeps in-frame clones and lacks some. V and J calls and clone size come straight from that table; D and trimming were deduced from the DNA. The sample has some 200,000 clones; roughly 80% are singletons. The CDR3 runs to 15 residues. Unmatched junction bases numbered 4, after V lost 0 bases and J lost 2 bases. In germline, CDR1 is MNHEY, CDR2 SVGEGT. Participant age was roughly 18 to 90 years, and participants resided in 24 US areas.

What was sequenced was PBMCs or T cells enriched from blood (not recorded which). The source of this sequence is a woman aged 40-49 years with acute COVID-19. This sequence joins TRBV6-2 or TRBV6-3 and TRBJ2-7, with TRBD2 identical over 7 bases. CDR3 in amino acids: CASSYSTGGPYEQYF. The CDR3 DNA follows: TGTGCCAGCAGTTACTCAACGGGAGGACCCTACGAGCAGTACTTC.